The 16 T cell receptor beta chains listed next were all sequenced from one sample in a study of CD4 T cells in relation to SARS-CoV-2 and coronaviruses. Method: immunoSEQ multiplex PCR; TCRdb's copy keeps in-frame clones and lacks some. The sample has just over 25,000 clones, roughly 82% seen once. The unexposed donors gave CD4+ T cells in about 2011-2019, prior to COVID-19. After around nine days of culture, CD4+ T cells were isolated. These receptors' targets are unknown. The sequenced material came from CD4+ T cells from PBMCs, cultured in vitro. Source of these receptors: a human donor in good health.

CDR3 amino acids: CASSLGQAENIQYF. CDR3 DNA sequence: TGTGCCAGCAGCCTGGGACAGGCCGAAAACATTCAGTACTTC. The V call is TRBV7-9, the J call TRBJ2-4; TRBD1 agrees at 8 bases. The CDR3 covers 14 residues. The junction had 5 bases not matched to a gene; V was cut back by 5 bases and J by 5 bases. Looked up from germline, CDR1 is SEHNR and CDR2 is FQNEAQ (reference sequence).

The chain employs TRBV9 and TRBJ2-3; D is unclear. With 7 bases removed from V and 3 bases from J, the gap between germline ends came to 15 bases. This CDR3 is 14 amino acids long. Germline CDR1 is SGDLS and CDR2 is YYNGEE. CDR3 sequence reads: CASLNWAQTDTQYF. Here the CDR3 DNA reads TGTGCCAGCCTAAACTGGGCGCAGACAGATACGCAGTATTTT.

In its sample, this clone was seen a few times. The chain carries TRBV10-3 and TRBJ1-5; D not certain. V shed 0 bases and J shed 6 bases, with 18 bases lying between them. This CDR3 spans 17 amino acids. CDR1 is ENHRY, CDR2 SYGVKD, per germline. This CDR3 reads CAISESDFVEGGQPQHF. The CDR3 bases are TGTGCCATCAGTGAGTCGGACTTTGTGGAAGGCGGTCAGCCCCAGCATTTT.

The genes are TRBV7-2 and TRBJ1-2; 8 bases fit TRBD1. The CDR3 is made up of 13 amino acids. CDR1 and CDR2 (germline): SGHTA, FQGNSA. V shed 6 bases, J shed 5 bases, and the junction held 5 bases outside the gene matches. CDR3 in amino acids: CASSPDRVYGYTF. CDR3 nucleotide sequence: TGTGCCAGCAGTCCGGACAGGGTGTATGGCTACACCTTC.

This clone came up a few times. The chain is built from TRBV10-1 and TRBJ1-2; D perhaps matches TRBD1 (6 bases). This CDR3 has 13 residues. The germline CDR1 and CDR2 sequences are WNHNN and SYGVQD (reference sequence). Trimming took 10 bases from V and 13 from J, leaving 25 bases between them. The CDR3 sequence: CATHRPQGTLFTF. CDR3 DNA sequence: TGCGCCACCCACAGACCCCAGGGGACCCTTTTCACCTTC.

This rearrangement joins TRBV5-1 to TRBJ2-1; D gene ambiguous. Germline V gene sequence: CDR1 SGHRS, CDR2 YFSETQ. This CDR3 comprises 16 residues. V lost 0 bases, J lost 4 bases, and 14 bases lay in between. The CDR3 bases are TGCGCCAGCAGCTTGGAGGGCGGCCCCTCATACAATGAGCAGTTCTTC. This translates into CASSLEGGPSYNEQFF.

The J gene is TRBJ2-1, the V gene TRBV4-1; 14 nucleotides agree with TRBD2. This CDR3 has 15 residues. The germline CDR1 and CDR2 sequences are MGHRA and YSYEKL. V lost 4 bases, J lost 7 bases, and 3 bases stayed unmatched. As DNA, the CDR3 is TGCGCCAGCAGCCTTGGGACTAGCGGGAGAAATGAGCAGTTCTTC. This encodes CASSLGTSGRNEQFF.

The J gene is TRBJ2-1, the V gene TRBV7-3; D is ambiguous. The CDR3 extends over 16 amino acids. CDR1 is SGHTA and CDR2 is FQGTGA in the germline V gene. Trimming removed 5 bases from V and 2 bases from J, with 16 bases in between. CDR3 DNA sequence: TGTGCCAGCAGCACCTCTCGGACCACCACCTACAATGAGCAGTTCTTC. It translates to CASSTSRTTTYNEQFF.

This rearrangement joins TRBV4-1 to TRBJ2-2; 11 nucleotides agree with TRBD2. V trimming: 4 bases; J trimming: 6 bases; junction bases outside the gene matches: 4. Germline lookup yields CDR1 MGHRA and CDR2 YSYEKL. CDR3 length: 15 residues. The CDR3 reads CASSPTSGRPGELFF. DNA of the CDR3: TGCGCCAGCAGCCCAACTAGCGGGAGACCCGGGGAGCTGTTTTTT.

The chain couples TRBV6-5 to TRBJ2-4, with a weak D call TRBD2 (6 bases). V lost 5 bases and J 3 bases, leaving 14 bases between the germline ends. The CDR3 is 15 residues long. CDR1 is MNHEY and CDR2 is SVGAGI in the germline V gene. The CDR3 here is CASSRTGDIKNIQYF. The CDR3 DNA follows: TGTGCCAGCAGTCGAACGGGGGATATCAAAAACATTCAGTACTTC.

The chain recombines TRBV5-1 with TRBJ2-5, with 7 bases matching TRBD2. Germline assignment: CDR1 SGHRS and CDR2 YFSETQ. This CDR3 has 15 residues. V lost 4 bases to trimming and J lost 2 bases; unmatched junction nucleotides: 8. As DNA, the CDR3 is TGCGCCAGCAGCGTGGGGGGGGGTAGGCAAGAGACCCAGTACTTC. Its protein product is CASSVGGGRQETQYF.

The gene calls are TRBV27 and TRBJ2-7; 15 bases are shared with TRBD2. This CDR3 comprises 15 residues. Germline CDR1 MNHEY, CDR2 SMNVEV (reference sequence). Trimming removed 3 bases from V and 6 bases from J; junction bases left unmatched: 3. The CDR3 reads CASSFLGLAGGEQYF. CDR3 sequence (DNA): TGTGCCAGCAGTTTTTTGGGACTAGCGGGAGGCGAGCAGTACTTC.

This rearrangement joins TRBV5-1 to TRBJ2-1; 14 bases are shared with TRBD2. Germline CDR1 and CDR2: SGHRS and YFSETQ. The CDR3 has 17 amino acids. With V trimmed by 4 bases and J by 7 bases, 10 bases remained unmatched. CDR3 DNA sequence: TGCGCCAGCAGCCAAGGACTAGCGGGAGGCCTTTTGAATGAGCAGTTCTTC. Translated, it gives CASSQGLAGGLLNEQFF.

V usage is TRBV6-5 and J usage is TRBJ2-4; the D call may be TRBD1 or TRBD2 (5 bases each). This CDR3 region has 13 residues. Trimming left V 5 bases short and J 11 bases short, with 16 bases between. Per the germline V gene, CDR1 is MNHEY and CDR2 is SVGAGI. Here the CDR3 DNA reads TGTGCCAGCAGTAATTCCGGGACGAAAGTTCAGTACTTC. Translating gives CASSNSGTKVQYF.

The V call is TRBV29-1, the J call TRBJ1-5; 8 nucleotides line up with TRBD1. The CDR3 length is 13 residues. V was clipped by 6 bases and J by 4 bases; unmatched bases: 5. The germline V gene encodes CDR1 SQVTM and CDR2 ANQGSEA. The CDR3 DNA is TGCAGCGTCGGACAGGGACCAAATCAGCCCCAGCATTTT. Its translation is CSVGQGPNQPQHF.

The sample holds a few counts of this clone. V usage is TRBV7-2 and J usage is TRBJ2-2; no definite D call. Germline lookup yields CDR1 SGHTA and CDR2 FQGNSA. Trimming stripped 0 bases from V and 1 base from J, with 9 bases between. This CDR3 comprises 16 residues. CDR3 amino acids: CASSLASAGNTGELFF. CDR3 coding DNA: TGTGCCAGCAGCTTAGCGTCGGCAGGGAACACCGGGGAGCTGTTTTTT.